This TCR beta chain was retrieved from a study of cytomegalovirus exposure and HLA in healthy donors. Overall study context: It was reported in a later analysis that the same platform had been used for the approximately 120 validation repertoires as for the 550 to 700 first-cohort repertoires.

Study conclusions and caveats: Reports indicated that the classifier achieved high specificity and sensitivity in diagnosing cytomegalovirus status.

With V trimmed by 0 bases and J by 4 bases, 6 bases remained unmatched. The CDR3 contains 16 residues. Germline CDR1 SNHLY, CDR2 FYNNEI. To note about this clone: The antigen remains unidentified.

The method was immunoSEQ multiplex PCR; TCRdb's version includes in-frame clones alone and lacks a portion of them. This table holds around 300,000 clones, 80% to 90% found once. The sample consisted of PBMCs. This chain joins TRBV2 and TRBJ2-7; TRBD2 matches at 10 bases. The receptor comes from a woman aged 18-35 years in good health and CMV-seronegative. The CDR3: CASSEAPSGGQYEQYF. The CDR3 nucleotides read TGTGCCAGCAGTGAAGCGCCTAGCGGGGGCCAATACGAGCAGTACTTC.